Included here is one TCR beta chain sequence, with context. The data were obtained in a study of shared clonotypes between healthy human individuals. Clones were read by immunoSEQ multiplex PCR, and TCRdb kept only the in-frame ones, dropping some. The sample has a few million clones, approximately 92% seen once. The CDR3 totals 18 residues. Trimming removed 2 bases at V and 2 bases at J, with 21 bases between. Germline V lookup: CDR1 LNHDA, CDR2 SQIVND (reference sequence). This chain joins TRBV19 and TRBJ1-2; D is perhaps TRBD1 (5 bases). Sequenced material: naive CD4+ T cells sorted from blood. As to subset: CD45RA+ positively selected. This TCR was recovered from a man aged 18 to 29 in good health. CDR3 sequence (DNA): TGTGCCAGTAGTATAACGGGGGACGGCCCCAACAGAAACTATGGCTACACCTTC. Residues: CASSITGDGPNRNYGYTF.